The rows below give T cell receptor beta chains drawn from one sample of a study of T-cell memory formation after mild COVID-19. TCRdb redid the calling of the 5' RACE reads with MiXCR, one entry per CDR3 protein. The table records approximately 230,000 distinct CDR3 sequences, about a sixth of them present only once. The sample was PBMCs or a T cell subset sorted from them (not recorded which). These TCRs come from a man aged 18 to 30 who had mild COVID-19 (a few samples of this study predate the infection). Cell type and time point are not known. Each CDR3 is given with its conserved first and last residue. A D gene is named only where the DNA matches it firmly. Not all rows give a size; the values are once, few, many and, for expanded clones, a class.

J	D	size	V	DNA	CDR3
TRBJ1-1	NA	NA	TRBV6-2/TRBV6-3	TGTGCCAGCAGCACAGCCAACACTGAAGCTTTCTTT	CASSTANTEAFF
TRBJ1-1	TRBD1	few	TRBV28	TGTGCCAGCAGTTTAGGGACAGGGGGATCCGAAGCTTTCTTT	CASSLGTGGSEAFF
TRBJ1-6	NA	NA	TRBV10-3	TGTGCCATCAGTACCGGGAGCTCCTATAATTCACCCCTCCACTTT	CAISTGSSYNSPLHF
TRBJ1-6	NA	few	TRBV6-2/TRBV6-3	TGTGCCAGCAGACGAATCCGGGGAACCTATAATTCACCCCTCCACTTT	CASRRIRGTYNSPLHF
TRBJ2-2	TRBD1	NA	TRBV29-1	TGCAGCGGGGGTTCGGGACAGGGGGCCGGGGAGCTGTTTTTT	CSGGSGQGAGELFF
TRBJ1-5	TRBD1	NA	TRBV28	TGTGCCAGCAGCACCCCGGGACAGTGGAAACAGCCCCAGCATTTT	CASSTPGQWKQPQHF
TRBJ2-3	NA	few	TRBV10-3	TGTGCCATCAGTGACACAGATACGCAGTATTTT	CAISDTDTQYF
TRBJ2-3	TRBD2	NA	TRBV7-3	TGTGCCAGCAGCTTAATGGGGGGGGTACGAGATACGCAGTATTTT	CASSLMGGVRDTQYF
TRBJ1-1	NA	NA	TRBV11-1	TGTGCCAGCAGCTCATCGGGGACTGACTACAAAGCTTTCTTT	CASSSSGTDYKAFF
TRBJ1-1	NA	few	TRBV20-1	TGCAGTGCTCAGATAAGCACTGAAGCTTTCTTT	CSAQISTEAFF
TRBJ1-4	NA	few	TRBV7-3	TGTGCCAGCAGCCCGAAAGTGGGGCCAAGTGAAAAACTGTTTTTT	CASSPKVGPSEKLFF
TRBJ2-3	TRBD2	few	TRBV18	TGTGCCAGCTCACCACCCCTAGCGGGGGGGGATACGCAGTATTTT	CASSPPLAGGDTQYF
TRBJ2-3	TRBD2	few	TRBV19	TGTGCCAGTAGTACCCTTGAGCGGGGGCATGGACATTTT	CASSTLERGHGHF
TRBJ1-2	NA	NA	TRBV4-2	TGTGCCAGCAGTCCGAGGGGGACCCCGGCGGGCTACACCTTC	CASSPRGTPAGYTF
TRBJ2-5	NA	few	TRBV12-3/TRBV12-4	TGTGCCAGCAGCCCGACAGGGTCGCCTGGGGGAGGGACCCAGTACTTC	CASSPTGSPGGGTQYF
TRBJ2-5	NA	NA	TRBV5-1	TGCGCCAGCAGCTTGAGCCCCGGGACGGAGGAGCTCGAGACCCAGTACTTC	CASSLSPGTEELETQYF
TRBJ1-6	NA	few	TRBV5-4	TGTGCCAGCAGCGGGAAGACAATGAGGGATTCACCCCTCCACTTT	CASSGKTMRDSPLHF
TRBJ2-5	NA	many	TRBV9	TGTGCCAGCAGCGGCGGGGATCAAGAGACCCAGTACTTC	CASSGGDQETQYF
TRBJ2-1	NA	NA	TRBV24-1	TGTGCCACCAGTGTCCCAGGCTCCCTCAATGAGCAGTTCTTC	CATSVPGSLNEQFF
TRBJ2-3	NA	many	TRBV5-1	TGCGCCAGCAGCAGTCAGGGGACCGATACGCAGTATTTT	CASSSQGTDTQYF
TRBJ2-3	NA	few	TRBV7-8	TGTGCCAGCAGCATCTCTAGAATTGTCGATACGCAGTATTTT	CASSISRIVDTQYF
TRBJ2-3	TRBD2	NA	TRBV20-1	TGCAGTGCTCCCTGGCGGGGGGCCTCAGATACGCAGTATTTT	CSAPWRGASDTQYF
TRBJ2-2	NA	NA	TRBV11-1	TGTGCCAGCAGCTTGACAGGACCCCTCCAGGAGCTGTTTTTT	CASSLTGPLQELFF
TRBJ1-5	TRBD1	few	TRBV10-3	TGTGCCATCAGTGAGTCTAGCGGGACAGCCAACCTTCAGCCCCAGCATTTT	CAISESSGTANLQPQHF
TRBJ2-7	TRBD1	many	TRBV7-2	TGTGCCAGCAGCCCACGGACAGGGACCTACGAGCAGTACTTC	CASSPRTGTYEQYF
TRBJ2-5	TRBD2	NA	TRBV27	TGTGCCAGCTGTGCGGGCGGGGGCCAAGAGACCCAGTACTTC	CASCAGGGQETQYF
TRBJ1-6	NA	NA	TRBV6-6	TGTGCCAGCAGTCTACTCACGCCTCCTCGGTCACCCCTCCACTTT	CASSLLTPPRSPLHF